Below are 21 T cell receptor beta chains sequenced from a single sample in a study of CD8+CD57+ T cells in acquired aplastic anemia. CDR3 and TCR beta VDJ profiling relied on genomic DNA as the template. One entry per CDR3 protein results from TCRdb running MiXCR on the reads. The data contain about 210,000 distinct CDR3 sequences, 60% to 65% of them singletons. The material sequenced was sorted CD4+, CD8+, or CD8+CD57+ T cells (not recorded which) from PBMCs. These TCRs come from a human donor in good health.

The rearrangement joins TRBV29-1 to TRBJ1-2; tentatively, D is TRBD1 (5 bases). The CDR3 length is 13 residues. CDR1 is SQVTM and CDR2 is ANQGSEA in the germline V gene. Trimming took off 2 bases at V and 9 bases at J, with 16 bases between the two ends. The DNA of the CDR3 is TGCAGCGTTGAACCAACAGGTCGTCGAAGCTACACCTTC. Amino acids: CSVEPTGRRSYTF.

This clonotype was counted many times. This chain connects TRBV7-9 to TRBJ2-7; D tentatively reads TRBD1 or TRBD2 (5 bases each). The V and J ends lost 11 bases and 0 bases respectively, with 8 bases between them. The germline CDR1 and CDR2 sequences are SEHNR and FQNEAQ (reference sequence). The length of the CDR3 is 11 residues. CDR3 bases: TGTGCCTGGGGGAGCTCCTACGAGCAGTACTTC. Translated: CAWGSSYEQYF.

CDR3 sequence (DNA): TGTGCCAGCCCCGGTGCGAATCAGCCCCAGCATTTT. This encodes CASPGANQPQHF. The gene calls are TRBV11-2 and TRBJ1-5; D is ambiguous. The CDR3 is made up of 12 amino acids. CDR1 is SGHAT, CDR2 FQNNGV, per germline. Between the trimmed V and J ends, which lost 8 bases and 4 bases, there was a span of 9 bases.

This clonotype appeared a few times. The CDR3 loop is CATSRDLEDTEAFF. DNA for the CDR3: TGTGCCACCAGCAGAGATCTGGAGGACACTGAAGCTTTCTTT. The V gene is TRBV15, the J gene TRBJ1-1; no clear D gene. With 0 bases removed from V and 3 bases from J, the gap between germline ends came to 8 bases. The germline CDR1 and CDR2 sequences are LNHNV and YYDKDF (reference sequence). CDR3 length equals 14 residues.

This chain joins TRBV15 and TRBJ1-1; D unresolved. The V and J ends lost 0 bases and 1 base respectively, with 9 bases between them. Per germline, CDR1 LNHNV and CDR2 YYDKDF (reference sequence). The CDR3 length is 15 residues. CDR3 loop: CATSRDRRANTEAFF. The CDR3 nucleotides are TGTGCCACCAGCAGAGATCGGCGGGCGAACACTGAAGCTTTCTTT. The variable domain in full, completed from reference TRBV15 and TRBJ1-1, reads DAMVIQNPRYQVTQFGKPVTLSCSQTLNHNVMYWYQQKSSQAPKLLFHYYDKDFNNEADTPDNFQSRRPNTSFCFLDIRSPGLGDTAMYLCATSRDRRANTEAFFGQGTRLTVV.

The V gene is TRBV7-9, the J gene TRBJ2-7, with no clear D. V dropped 4 bases and J dropped 3 bases, with 13 bases sitting between them. The CDR3 covers 14 residues. CDR1 and CDR2 from the germline V gene are SEHNR and FQNEAQ (reference sequence). The CDR3 DNA reads TGTGCCAGCAGCTCCCCGACCCCATACTACGAGCAGTACTTC. Its protein product is CASSSPTPYYEQYF. The full variable domain, with the rest looked up from reference TRBV7-9 and TRBJ2-7, is DTGVSQNPRHKITKRGQNVTFRCDPISEHNRLYWYRQTLGQGPEFLTYFQNEAQLEKSRLLSDRFSAERPKGSFSTLEIQRTEQGDSAMYLCASSSPTPYYEQYFGPGTRLTVT.

The V gene is TRBV20-1, the J gene TRBJ2-7; D possibly corresponds to TRBD1 (6 bases). Germline V gene lookup returns CDR1 DFQATT and CDR2 SNEGSKA (reference sequence). The CDR3 runs to 12 residues. V was clipped by 3 bases and J by 4 bases, with 10 bases between them. The CDR3 DNA follows: TGCAGTGCTAGTCAACAGGGATACGAGCAGTACTTC. Protein product: CSASQQGYEQYF.

As for this clonotype: The missing conserved phenylalanine or tryptophan at the end of this CDR3 makes a read error likely. The V call is TRBV10-3, the J call TRBJ2-7; D could derive from TRBD1 or TRBD2 (5 bases each). The CDR3 is 15 residues long. Germline V gene data show CDR1 as ENHRY and CDR2 as SYGVKD. The DNA for the CDR3 is TGTGCCGTCAGTGAGGGCAGGGATGGGGCCTACGAGCAGTACTCC. Translating it yields CAVSEGRDGAYEQYS.

This chain links TRBV12-3 or TRBV12-4 with TRBJ1-2; the D is unclear. The V end was cut by 0 bases, the J end by 6 bases, with 8 bases between. This CDR3 spans 13 amino acids. The CDR3 sequence: CASSLAGKDGYTF. CDR3 sequence (DNA): TGTGCCAGCAGTTTAGCCGGGAAGGATGGCTACACCTTC.

The rearrangement links TRBV7-8 to TRBJ2-7; TRBD1 or TRBD2 may be the D gene (5 bases each). The CDR3 consists of 14 residues. CDR1 SGHVS and CDR2 FQNEAQ come from the germline V gene. Trimming took off 5 bases at V and 7 bases at J, with 18 bases between the two ends. CDR3 region: CASSPRGGEREQYF. The CDR3 DNA is TGTGCCAGCAGCCCACGGGGCGGCGAAAGGGAGCAGTACTTC.

This chain uses TRBV10-3 with TRBJ2-3; D gene uncertain. CDR1 is ENHRY and CDR2 is SYGVKD in the germline V gene. Trimming pared 2 bases from V and 1 base from J, leaving 4 bases between. The CDR3 loop spans 13 amino acids. CDR3 residues: CAISEPRTDTQYF. CDR3 coding DNA: TGTGCCATCAGTGAGCCCCGCACAGATACGCAGTATTTT.

In its sample, this clonotype was seen a few times. The V call is TRBV25-1, the J call TRBJ2-1, with TRBD1 as a possible D gene (6 bases). The length of the CDR3 is 15 residues. V was trimmed by 6 bases and J by 4 bases, leaving 16 bases between them. Germline loops: CDR1 MGHDK, CDR2 SYGVNS. As DNA, the CDR3 is TGTGCCAGCAGGATTGGGGGCGGATCATACAATGAGCAGTTCTTC. This sequence encodes CASRIGGGSYNEQFF.

This rearrangement joins TRBV7-6 to TRBJ1-4; D gene uncertain. Per germline, CDR1 SGHVS and CDR2 FNYEAQ. Trimming removed 5 bases at V and 6 bases at J, with 4 bases between. CDR3 length: 11 residues. The DNA for the CDR3 is TGTGCCAGCAGCCTACATGAAAAACTGTTTTTT. It encodes CASSLHEKLFF.

In this sample, this clonotype turned up a few times. The chain joins TRBV7-9 to TRBJ1-5; TRBD1 might be the D (5 bases). Looked up from germline, CDR1 is SEHNR and CDR2 is FQNEAQ (reference sequence). Trimming removed 1 base from V and 2 bases from J, with 9 bases in between. This CDR3 region has 15 residues. The CDR3 reads CASSLGGLGNQPQHF. CDR3 sequence (DNA): TGTGCCAGCAGCTTAGGGGGGTTGGGCAATCAGCCCCAGCATTTT.

The chain links TRBV2 to TRBJ1-5; D possibly corresponds to TRBD1 (6 bases). Germline-derived CDR1 and CDR2 are SNHLY and FYNNEI. The length of the CDR3 is 12 residues. Trimming left V 9 bases short and J 7 bases short, with 13 bases between. CDR3 in amino acids: CARQGEYQPQHF. The CDR3 DNA sequence: TGTGCCAGACAGGGAGAATACCAGCCCCAGCATTTT.

This clonotype was found many times. The rearrangement uses TRBV20-1 and TRBJ2-2; tentatively, D is TRBD1 or TRBD2 (5 bases each). The length of the CDR3 is 18 residues. Germline CDR1 is DFQATT and CDR2 is SNEGSKA (reference sequence). V lost 0 bases to trimming and J lost 5 bases, with 22 bases between them. The CDR3 loop reads CSARDSKGETVGTGELFF. CDR3 coding DNA: TGCAGTGCTAGAGATAGTAAAGGGGAGACAGTAGGTACCGGGGAGCTGTTTTTT.

In regard to this clonotype: The junction does not match germline at one end; this may be a read error. This sequence joins TRBV7-6 and TRBJ2-5, with 11 bases aligning to TRBD2. The CDR3 extends over 15 amino acids. The germline V gene encodes CDR1 SGHVS and CDR2 FNYEAQ. The CDR3 spells CASSLAGGYQETQYF. CDR3 sequence (DNA): TGCGCCAGCAGCTTAGCGGGAGGGTACCAAGAGACCCAGTACTTC.

The chain joins TRBV7-9 to TRBJ2-7, with TRBD1 matching over 12 bases. Germline-derived CDR1 and CDR2 are SEHNR and FQNEAQ (reference sequence). The CDR3 contains 17 residues. The junction had 8 bases not matched to a gene; V was cut back by 4 bases and J by 1 base. DNA of the CDR3: TGTGCCAGCAGCTCGACCGGGACAGGGGGCGAGTCCTACGAGCAGTACTTC. Amino acid sequence: CASSSTGTGGESYEQYF.

This rearrangement joins TRBV5-1 to TRBJ2-1, with 9 bases aligning to TRBD1. V lost 4 bases and J lost 5; bases outside the gene matches: 1. Germline assignment: CDR1 SGHRS and CDR2 YFSETQ. This CDR3 has 13 residues. The CDR3: CASSRDRDNEQFF. CDR3 coding DNA: TGCGCCAGCAGCCGGGACAGGGACAATGAGCAGTTCTTC.

This clonotype has more than one count but fewer than ten. The rearrangement uses TRBV20-1 and TRBJ1-2, with D possibly being TRBD1 (5 bases). The CDR3 has 13 residues. V was pared by 4 bases and J by 2 bases, with 11 bases between. Germline values: CDR1 DFQATT, CDR2 SNEGSKA (reference sequence). The CDR3 region is CSATRDGNYGYTF. The DNA of the CDR3 is TGCAGTGCTACCCGGGACGGGAACTATGGCTACACCTTC.

Worth noting for this clonotype: The final CDR3 position lacks the conserved phenylalanine or tryptophan, pointing to a likely read error. No DNA is shown, since the ends of the CDR3 on it are uncertain; the CDR3 is the one TCRdb lists. The CDR3 is CASRGGDGTPDT. The V gene is TRBV11-1, the J gene TRBJ2-5; the table's D call, TRBD1, was not checked against the DNA. Counting both end residues, the CDR3 totals 12 amino acids. Per germline, CDR1 SGHAT and CDR2 FQDESV (reference sequence).